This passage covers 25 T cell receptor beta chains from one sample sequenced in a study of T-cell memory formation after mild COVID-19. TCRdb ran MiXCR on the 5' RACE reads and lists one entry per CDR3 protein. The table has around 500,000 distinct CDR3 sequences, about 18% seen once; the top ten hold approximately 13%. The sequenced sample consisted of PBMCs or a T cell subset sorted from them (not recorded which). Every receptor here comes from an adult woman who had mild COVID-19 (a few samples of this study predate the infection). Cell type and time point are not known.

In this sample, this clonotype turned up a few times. CDR3 sequence: CASSFGAGLDYGYTF. The CDR3 nucleotides are TGCGCCAGCAGCTTCGGCGCAGGGTTGGACTATGGCTACACCTTC. V gene TRBV5-1 combines with J gene TRBJ1-2; D perhaps matches TRBD1 (5 bases). This CDR3 is 15 amino acids long. The germline CDR1 and CDR2 sequences are SGHRS and YFSETQ. V lost 2 bases and J lost 3, with 14 bases in between.

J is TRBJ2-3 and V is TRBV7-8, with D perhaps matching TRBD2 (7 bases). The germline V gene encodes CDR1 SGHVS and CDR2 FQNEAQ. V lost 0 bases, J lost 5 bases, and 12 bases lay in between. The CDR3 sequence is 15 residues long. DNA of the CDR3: TGTGCCAGCAGCTTAGCGTCGCGGGGGCGAGATACGCAGTATTTT. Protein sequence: CASSLASRGRDTQYF.

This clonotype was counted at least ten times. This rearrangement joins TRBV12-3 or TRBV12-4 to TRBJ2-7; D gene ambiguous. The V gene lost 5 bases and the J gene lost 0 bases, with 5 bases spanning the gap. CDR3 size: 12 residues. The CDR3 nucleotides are TGTGCCAGCAGTGGCCTCTCCTACGAGCAGTACTTC. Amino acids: CASSGLSYEQYF.

The CDR3 sequence: CASTPRQGLRSYNEQFF. The CDR3 DNA follows: TGTGCCAGCACCCCCCGACAGGGGCTTCGATCCTACAATGAGCAGTTCTTC. The chain has TRBV14 and TRBJ2-1; 8 nucleotides agree with TRBD1. Trimming removed 7 bases from V and 1 base from J; junction bases left unmatched: 12. Germline CDR1 and CDR2: SGHDN and FVKESK. The CDR3 has 17 amino acids.

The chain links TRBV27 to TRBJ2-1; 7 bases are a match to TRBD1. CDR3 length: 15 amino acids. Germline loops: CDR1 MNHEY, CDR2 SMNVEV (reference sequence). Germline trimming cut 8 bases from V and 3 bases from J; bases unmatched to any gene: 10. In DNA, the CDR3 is TGTGCCAGCTTCCCGGGGACAGTAGTCTACAATGAGCAGTTCTTC. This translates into CASFPGTVVYNEQFF.

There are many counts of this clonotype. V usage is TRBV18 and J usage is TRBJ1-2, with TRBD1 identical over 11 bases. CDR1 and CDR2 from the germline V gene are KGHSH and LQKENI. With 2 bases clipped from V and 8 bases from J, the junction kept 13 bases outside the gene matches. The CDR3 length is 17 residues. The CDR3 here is CASSPMDRGRTRRGYTF. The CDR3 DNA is TGTGCCAGCTCACCAATGGACAGGGGGCGAACCAGGAGGGGCTACACCTTC. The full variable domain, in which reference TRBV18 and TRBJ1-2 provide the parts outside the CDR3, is NAGVMQNPRHLVRRRGQEARLRCSPMKGHSHVYWYRQLPEEGLKFMVYLQKENIIDESGMPKERFSAEFPKEGPSILRIQQVVRGDSAAYFCASSPMDRGRTRRGYTFGSGTRLTVV.

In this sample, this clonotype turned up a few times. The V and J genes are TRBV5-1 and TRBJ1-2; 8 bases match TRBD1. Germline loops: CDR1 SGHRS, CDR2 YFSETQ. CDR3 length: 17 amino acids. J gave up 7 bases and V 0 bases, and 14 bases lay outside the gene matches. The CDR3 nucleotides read TGCGCCAGCAGCTTGGGGGGACAGGCCGAGAAGACTTCTGGCTACACCTTC. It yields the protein CASSLGGQAEKTSGYTF.

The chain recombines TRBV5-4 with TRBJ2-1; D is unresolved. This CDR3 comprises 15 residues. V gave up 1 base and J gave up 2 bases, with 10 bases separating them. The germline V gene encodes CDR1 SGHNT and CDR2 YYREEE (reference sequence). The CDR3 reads CASSLRLVTYNEQFF. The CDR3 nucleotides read TGTGCCAGCAGCTTGCGACTGGTGACCTACAATGAGCAGTTCTTC.

This CDR3 reads CATSGRGAEAFF. Here the CDR3 DNA reads TGTGCCACCAGCGGCAGGGGGGCTGAAGCTTTCTTT. V gene TRBV15 combines with J gene TRBJ1-1; TRBD1 matches at 7 bases. This CDR3 comprises 12 residues. Germline CDR1 and CDR2: LNHNV and YYDKDF (reference sequence). J lost 6 bases, V lost 5 bases, and 3 bases had no gene match.

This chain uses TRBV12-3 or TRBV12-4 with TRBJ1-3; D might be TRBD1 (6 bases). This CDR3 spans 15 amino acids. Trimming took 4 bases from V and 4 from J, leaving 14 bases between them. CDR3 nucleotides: TGTGCCAGCAGTTCCCCAGGGGTTTTAGGAAACACCATATATTTT. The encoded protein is CASSSPGVLGNTIYF.

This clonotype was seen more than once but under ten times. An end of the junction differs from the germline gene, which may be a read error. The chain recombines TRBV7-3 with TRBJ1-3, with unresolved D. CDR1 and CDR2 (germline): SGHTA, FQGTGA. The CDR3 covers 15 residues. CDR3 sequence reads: CASSLRGSPGNTIYF. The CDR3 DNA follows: TGTGCCAGCAGCTTAAGAGGGAGTCCTGGAAACACCATTTATTTT.

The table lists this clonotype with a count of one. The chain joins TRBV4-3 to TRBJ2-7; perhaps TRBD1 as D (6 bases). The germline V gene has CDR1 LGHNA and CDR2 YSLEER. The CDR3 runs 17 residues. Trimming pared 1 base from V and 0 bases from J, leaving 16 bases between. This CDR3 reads CASSQVAGDPSSYEQYF. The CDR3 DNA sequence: TGCGCCAGCAGCCAAGTCGCAGGGGACCCAAGCTCCTACGAGCAGTACTTC.

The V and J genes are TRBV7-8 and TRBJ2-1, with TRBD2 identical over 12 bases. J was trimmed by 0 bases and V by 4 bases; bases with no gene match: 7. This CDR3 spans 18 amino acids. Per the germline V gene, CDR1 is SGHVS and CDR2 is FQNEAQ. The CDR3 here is CASSYRTSGKSSYNEQFF. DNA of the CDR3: TGTGCCAGCAGCTACAGGACTAGCGGGAAAAGCTCCTACAATGAGCAGTTCTTC.

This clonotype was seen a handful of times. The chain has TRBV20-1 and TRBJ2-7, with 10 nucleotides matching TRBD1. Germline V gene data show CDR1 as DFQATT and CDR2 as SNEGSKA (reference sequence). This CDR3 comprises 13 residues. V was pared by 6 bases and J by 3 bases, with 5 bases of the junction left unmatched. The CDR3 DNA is TGCAGTGCAGCCGGGACAGGGGACTACGAGCAGTACTTC. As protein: CSAAGTGDYEQYF.

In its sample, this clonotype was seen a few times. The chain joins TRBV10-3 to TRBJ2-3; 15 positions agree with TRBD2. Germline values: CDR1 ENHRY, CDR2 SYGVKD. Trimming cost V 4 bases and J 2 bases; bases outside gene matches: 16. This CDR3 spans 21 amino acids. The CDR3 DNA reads TGTGCCATCAGTGCTCCGGGACTAGCGGGAGGAGTCGGTGGGGTCACAGATACGCAGTATTTT. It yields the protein CAISAPGLAGGVGGVTDTQYF.

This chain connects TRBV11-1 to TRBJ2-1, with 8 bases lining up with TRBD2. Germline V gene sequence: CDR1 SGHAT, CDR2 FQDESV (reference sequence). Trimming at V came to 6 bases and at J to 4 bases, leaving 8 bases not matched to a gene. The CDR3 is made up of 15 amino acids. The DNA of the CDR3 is TGTGCCAGCAGGCTTAGCGGGGCCGCTTACAATGAGCAGTTCTTC. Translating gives CASRLSGAAYNEQFF. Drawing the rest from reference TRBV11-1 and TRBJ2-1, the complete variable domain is EAEVAQSPRYKITEKSQAVAFWCDPISGHATLYWYRQILGQGPELLVQFQDESVVDDSQLPKDRFSAERLKGVDSTLKIQPAELGDSAMYLCASRLSGAAYNEQFFGPGTRLTVL.

In DNA form, the CDR3 reads TGTGCAAGTCGCTTAGCCGAACTGGTCGGGCGGGAGGGATCCTACGAGCAGTACTTC. It encodes CASRLAELVGREGSYEQYF. This chain connects TRBV12-2 to TRBJ2-7; TRBD2 was called by the table and not checked on the DNA. TRBV12-2 is given as a pseudogene. This CDR3 has 19 amino acids.

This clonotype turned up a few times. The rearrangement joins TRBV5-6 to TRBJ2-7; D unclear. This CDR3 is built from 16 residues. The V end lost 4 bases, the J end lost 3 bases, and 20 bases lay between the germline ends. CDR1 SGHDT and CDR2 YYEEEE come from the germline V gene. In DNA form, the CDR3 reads TGTGCCAGCAGCCATCGTCGTCCGTTTCGAGACTACGAGCAGTACTTC. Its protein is CASSHRRPFRDYEQYF.

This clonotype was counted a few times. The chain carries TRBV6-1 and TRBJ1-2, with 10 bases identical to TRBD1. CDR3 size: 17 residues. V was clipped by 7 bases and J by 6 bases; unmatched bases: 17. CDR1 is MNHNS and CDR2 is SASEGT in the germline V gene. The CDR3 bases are TGTGCCAGCATTGATCTGGGACAGGGGAAGTTACAGGATGGCTACACCTTC. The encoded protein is CASIDLGQGKLQDGYTF.

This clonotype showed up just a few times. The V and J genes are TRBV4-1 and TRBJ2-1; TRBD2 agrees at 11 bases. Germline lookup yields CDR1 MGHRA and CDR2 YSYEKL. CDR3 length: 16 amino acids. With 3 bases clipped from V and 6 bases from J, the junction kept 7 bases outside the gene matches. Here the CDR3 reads CASSQYGTSGLNEQFF. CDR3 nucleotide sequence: TGCGCCAGCAGCCAGTACGGGACTAGCGGCCTCAATGAGCAGTTCTTC.

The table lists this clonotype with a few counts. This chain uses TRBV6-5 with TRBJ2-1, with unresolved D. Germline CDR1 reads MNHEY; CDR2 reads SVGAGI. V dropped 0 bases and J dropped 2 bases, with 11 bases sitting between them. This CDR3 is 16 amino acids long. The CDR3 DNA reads TGTGCCAGCAGTTACTCGATCAGCAGCGCCTACAATGAGCAGTTCTTC. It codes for CASSYSISSAYNEQFF.

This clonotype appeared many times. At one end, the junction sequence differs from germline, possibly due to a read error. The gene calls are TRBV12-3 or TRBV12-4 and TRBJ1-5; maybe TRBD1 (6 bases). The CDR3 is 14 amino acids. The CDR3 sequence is CASSLRGGNQPQHF. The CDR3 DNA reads TGCGCCAGCAGCCTTAGGGGGGGCAATCAGCCCCAGCATTTT.

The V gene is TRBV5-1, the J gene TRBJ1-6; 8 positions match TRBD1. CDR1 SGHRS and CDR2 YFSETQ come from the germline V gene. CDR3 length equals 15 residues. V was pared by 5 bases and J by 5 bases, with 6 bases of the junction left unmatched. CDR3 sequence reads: CASRRGQVDNSPLHF. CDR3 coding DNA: TGCGCCAGCAGAAGGGGACAGGTCGATAATTCACCCCTCCACTTT.

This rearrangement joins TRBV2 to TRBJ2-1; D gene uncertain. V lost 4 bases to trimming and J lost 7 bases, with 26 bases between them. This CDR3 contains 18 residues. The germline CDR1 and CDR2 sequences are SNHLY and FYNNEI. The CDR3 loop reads CASSGSTLGPVSWNEQFF. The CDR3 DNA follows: TGTGCCAGCAGTGGCTCGACGTTGGGCCCCGTCAGCTGGAATGAGCAGTTCTTC.

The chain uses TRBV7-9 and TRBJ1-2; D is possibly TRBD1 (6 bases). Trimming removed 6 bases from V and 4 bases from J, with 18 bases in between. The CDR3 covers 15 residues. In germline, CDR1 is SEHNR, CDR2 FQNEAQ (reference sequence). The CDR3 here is CASREEGGESYGYTF. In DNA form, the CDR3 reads TGTGCCAGCAGGGAAGAAGGGGGGGAGAGCTATGGCTACACCTTC.